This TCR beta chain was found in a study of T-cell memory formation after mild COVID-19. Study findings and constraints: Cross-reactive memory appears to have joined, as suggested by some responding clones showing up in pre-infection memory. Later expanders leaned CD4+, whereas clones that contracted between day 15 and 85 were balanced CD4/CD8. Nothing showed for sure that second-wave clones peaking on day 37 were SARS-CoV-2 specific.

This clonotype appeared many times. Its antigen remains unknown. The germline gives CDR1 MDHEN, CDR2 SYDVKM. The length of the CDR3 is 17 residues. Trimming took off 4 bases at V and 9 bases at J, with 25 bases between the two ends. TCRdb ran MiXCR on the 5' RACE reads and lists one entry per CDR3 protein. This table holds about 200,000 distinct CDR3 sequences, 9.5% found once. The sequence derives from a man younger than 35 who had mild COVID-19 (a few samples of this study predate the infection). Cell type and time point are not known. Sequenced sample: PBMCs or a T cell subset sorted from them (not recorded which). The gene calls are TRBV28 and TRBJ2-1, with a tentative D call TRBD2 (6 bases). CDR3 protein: CASSSPPGLLPEGEQFF. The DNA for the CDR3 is TGTGCCAGCAGTTCCCCCCCGGGACTCCTTCCTGAGGGTGAGCAGTTCTTC.